The next 30 T cell receptor beta chains were all read from a single sample in a study of T cell responses to AZD1222 COVID-19 vaccine. The table came from immunoSEQ multiplex PCR; TCRdb's copy has only in-frame clones and leaves some out. The repertoire holds about 94,000 clones, around 85% seen once, with more than 3.5% in the top ten. Here the sequenced sample was peripheral blood, taken 28 days after the second AZD1222 dose. These TCRs come from an adult who received the AZD1222 COVID-19 vaccine.

This sequence joins TRBV7-2 and TRBJ1-4; 8 bases are a match to TRBD1. Germline V gene data show CDR1 as SGHTA and CDR2 as FQGNSA. The CDR3 is made up of 15 amino acids. Germline trimming cut 2 bases from V and 8 bases from J; bases unmatched to any gene: 7. The CDR3 reads CASSLRQGAREKLFF. For the CDR3, the DNA is TGTGCCAGCAGCTTACGGCAGGGGGCTAGGGAAAAACTGTTTTTT.

The chain combines TRBV4-3 with TRBJ2-2; D may be TRBD1 or TRBD2 (5 bases each). Trimming shortened V by 1 base and J by 7 bases, and 28 bases separated the two germline ends. The germline gives CDR1 LGHNA, CDR2 YSLEER. The CDR3 totals 20 residues. DNA for the CDR3: TGCGCCAGCAGCCAAGTGCTCATCGTTGGGACCCGCGTGTCGCACGGGGAGCTGTTTTTT. Protein: CASSQVLIVGTRVSHGELFF.

CDR3 region: CASRRQGTYEQYF. The CDR3 DNA sequence: TGTGCCAGCAGACGGCAGGGAACCTACGAGCAGTACTTC. The chain has TRBV5-6 and TRBJ2-7, with D perhaps TRBD1 (5 bases). With 5 bases removed from V and 2 bases from J, the gap between germline ends came to 11 bases. The CDR3 loop spans 13 amino acids. Germline V gene lookup returns CDR1 SGHDT and CDR2 YYEEEE.

The rearrangement joins TRBV30 to TRBJ2-5; 7 bases match TRBD1. V trimming: 5 bases; J trimming: 4 bases; junction bases outside the gene matches: 10. The CDR3 has 14 residues. Looked up from germline, CDR1 is GTSNPN and CDR2 is SVGIG (reference sequence). The CDR3 sequence is CAWQIGQDGETQYF. Written as DNA, the CDR3 is TGTGCCTGGCAGATAGGACAGGATGGAGAGACCCAGTACTTC.

The chain combines TRBV5-1 with TRBJ2-1; D is ambiguous. Trimming took off 6 bases at V and 6 bases at J, with 16 bases between the two ends. This CDR3 comprises 14 residues. Germline V gene lookup returns CDR1 SGHRS and CDR2 YFSETQ. CDR3 in amino acids: CASTLGWVSNEQFF. The CDR3 DNA follows: TGCGCCAGCACCCTTGGATGGGTGTCCAATGAGCAGTTCTTC.

This chain joins TRBV13 and TRBJ2-3; D may be TRBD1 or TRBD2 (6 bases each). V dropped 3 bases and J dropped 1 base, with 35 bases sitting between them. Germline assignment: CDR1 PRHDT and CDR2 FYEKMQ (reference sequence). The CDR3 has 23 amino acids. This CDR3 is CASSFGLGGFGAGREVGTDTQYF. Written as DNA, the CDR3 is TGTGCCAGCAGCTTTGGGCTAGGGGGGTTCGGCGCGGGGCGAGAGGTCGGCACAGATACGCAGTATTTT. The full variable domain, with the rest looked up from reference TRBV13 and TRBJ2-3, is AAGVIQSPRHLIKEKRETATLKCYPIPRHDTVYWYQQGPGQDPQFLISFYEKMQSDKGSIPDRFSAQQFSDYHSELNMSSLELGDSALYFCASSFGLGGFGAGREVGTDTQYFGPGTRLTVL.

The chain carries TRBV21-1 and TRBJ2-3. TRBV21-1 is annotated as a pseudogene. CDR3 size: 14 residues. The CDR3 DNA sequence: TGTGCCAGCAGCAAGCCTGCTAGCACAGATACGCAGTATTTT. It specifies CASSKPASTDTQYF.

This chain uses TRBV7-2 with TRBJ2-1, with 12 bases aligning to TRBD2. This CDR3 is built from 17 residues. Per the germline V gene, CDR1 is SGHTA and CDR2 is FQGNSA. V was pared by 5 bases and J by 4 bases, with 9 bases of the junction left unmatched. CDR3 sequence: CASSAQTSGGGYNEQFF. The CDR3 nucleotides read TGTGCCAGCAGCGCCCAGACTAGCGGGGGAGGATACAATGAGCAGTTCTTC.

This clone was detected once. The chain joins TRBV9 to TRBJ2-7; no clear D. Germline CDR1 reads SGDLS; CDR2 reads YYNGEE. This CDR3 has 14 residues. Trimming left V 3 bases short and J 3 bases short, with 13 bases between. The CDR3, as DNA: TGTGCCAGCAGCGCCCACCACCAGAGCTACGAGCAGTACTTC. It is translated as CASSAHHQSYEQYF.

The chain couples TRBV7-9 to TRBJ1-4, with 8 bases matching TRBD1. The CDR3 runs 14 residues. CDR1 is SEHNR, CDR2 FQNEAQ, per germline (reference sequence). Trimming took 5 bases from V and 6 from J; bases not matched to a gene: 5. The CDR3 DNA is TGTGCCAGCAGCAAACTGACAGGGGATGAAAAACTGTTTTTT. As protein: CASSKLTGDEKLFF. Filled out from reference TRBV7-9 and TRBJ1-4, the complete variable domain reads DTGVSQNPRHKITKRGQNVTFRCDPISEHNRLYWYRQTLGQGPEFLTYFQNEAQLEKSRLLSDRFSAERPKGSFSTLEIQRTEQGDSAMYLCASSKLTGDEKLFFGSGTQLSVL.

V gene TRBV2 combines with J gene TRBJ2-7; D is unclear. The CDR3 sequence is 12 residues long. Per germline, CDR1 SNHLY and CDR2 FYNNEI. The V end lost 7 bases, the J end lost 1 base, and 8 bases lay between the germline ends. The CDR3 nucleotides are TGTGCCAGCACTGACGGTTCCTACGAGCAGTACTTC. The encoded protein is CASTDGSYEQYF.

This chain uses TRBV4-3 with TRBJ2-3; TRBD2 is a possible D gene (5 bases). The CDR3 is made up of 15 amino acids. V was trimmed by 0 bases and J by 8 bases, leaving 15 bases between them. Germline assignment: CDR1 LGHNA and CDR2 YSLEER. The CDR3 spells CASSQDLLAPGTQYF. The DNA for the CDR3 is TGCGCCAGCAGCCAAGACCTCCTAGCCCCAGGTACGCAGTATTTT.

The chain carries TRBV6-2 or TRBV6-3 and TRBJ2-7; 10 bases align to TRBD2. With V trimmed by 4 bases and J by 2 bases, 5 bases remained unmatched. The germline V gene encodes CDR1 MNHEY and CDR2 SVGEGT. The CDR3 runs to 15 residues. The CDR3 here is CASSWTSGITYEQYF. In nucleotides, the CDR3 is TGTGCCAGCAGTTGGACTAGCGGAATTACCTACGAGCAGTACTTC.

The rearrangement joins TRBV29-1 to TRBJ2-1, with a weak D call TRBD2 (6 bases). With 7 bases removed from V and 6 bases from J, the gap between germline ends came to 10 bases. CDR3 length: 11 amino acids. The germline gives CDR1 SQVTM, CDR2 ANQGSEA. CDR3 loop: CSAGTANEQFF. The CDR3 nucleotides are TGCAGCGCCGGGACTGCCAATGAGCAGTTCTTC.

V and J are TRBV9 and TRBJ2-1; 7 bases align to TRBD2. Germline V gives CDR1 SGDLS, CDR2 YYNGEE. The CDR3 sequence is 15 residues long. Trimming at V came to 0 bases and at J to 3 bases, leaving 3 bases not matched to a gene. The CDR3 is CASSVELANYNEQFF. In DNA, the CDR3 is TGTGCCAGCAGCGTAGAACTAGCGAACTACAATGAGCAGTTCTTC.

The chain joins TRBV18 to TRBJ1-2, with no clear D. The CDR3 covers 16 residues. V lost 0 bases and J 5 bases, leaving 16 bases between the germline ends. Germline lookup yields CDR1 KGHSH and CDR2 LQKENI. In DNA, the CDR3 is TGTGCCAGCTCACCACCCCGACGGCCAGCGAGGTATGGCTACACCTTC. Its protein is CASSPPRRPARYGYTF. Complete variable domain (other parts from reference TRBV18 and TRBJ1-2): NAGVMQNPRHLVRRRGQEARLRCSPMKGHSHVYWYRQLPEEGLKFMVYLQKENIIDESGMPKERFSAEFPKEGPSILRIQQVVRGDSAAYFCASSPPRRPARYGYTFGSGTRLTVV.

V and J are TRBV15 and TRBJ2-1; perhaps TRBD2 as D (6 bases). The V gene's germline CDR1 is LNHNV and CDR2 YYDKDF (reference sequence). Deletions cut 8 bases from V and 4 bases from J, with 15 bases between. The CDR3 extends over 14 amino acids. This CDR3 reads CATSGVPDYNEQFF. The CDR3 region has the DNA TGTGCCACCTCGGGGGTTCCTGATTACAATGAGCAGTTCTTC.

This chain joins TRBV2 and TRBJ1-5; 12 positions match TRBD1. V shed 9 bases and J 7 bases; nucleotides not matched to a gene: 7. CDR3 length: 14 amino acids. Germline loops: CDR1 SNHLY, CDR2 FYNNEI. Written as DNA, the CDR3 is TGTGCCAGTTCGATCGGGACAGGGGGCCAGCCCCAGCATTTT. It yields the protein CASSIGTGGQPQHF.

The genes are TRBV4-3 and TRBJ2-2, with D uncertain. V was pared by 2 bases and J by 4 bases, with 11 bases between. Germline V CDR1 and CDR2: LGHNA, YSLEER. The CDR3 is 15 amino acids. The CDR3 sequence is CASSQTHGGTGELFF. CDR3 DNA sequence: TGCGCCAGCAGCCAAACGCATGGCGGCACCGGGGAGCTGTTTTTT.

The chain recombines TRBV5-1 with TRBJ2-1; D not resolved. CDR3 length: 14 amino acids. Per germline, CDR1 SGHRS and CDR2 YFSETQ. V was clipped by 0 bases and J by 2 bases, with 6 bases between them. The CDR3 DNA sequence: TGCGCCAGCAGCTTGGATGGGACCTACAATGAGCAGTTCTTC. Its protein is CASSLDGTYNEQFF.

The chain carries TRBV5-4 and TRBJ2-1; 11 bases are a match to TRBD2. Looked up from germline, CDR1 is SGHNT and CDR2 is YYREEE (reference sequence). The ends lost 1 base at V and 2 bases at J; junction bases unmatched: 8. This CDR3 has 18 amino acids. The CDR3 DNA reads as TGTGCCAGCAGCTTGCTTAGCGGGGGGGCCCTGCCCTACAATGAGCAGTTCTTC. This sequence encodes CASSLLSGGALPYNEQFF.

This chain links TRBV3-1 (or the pseudogene TRBV3-2) with TRBJ2-5; D might be TRBD2 (5 bases). This CDR3 has 20 residues. V was pared by 0 bases and J by 5 bases, with 28 bases between. Germline V gives CDR1 LGHDT, CDR2 YNNKEL (reference sequence). CDR3 amino acids: CASSQDAVRVLAPTRETQYF. The CDR3 DNA reads TGTGCCAGCAGCCAAGATGCGGTGAGGGTATTAGCACCTACGAGGGAGACCCAGTACTTC.

The chain is built from TRBV7-2 and TRBJ2-7; D unresolved. Germline values: CDR1 SGHTA, CDR2 FQGNSA. CDR3 length: 12 residues. V lost 5 bases and J lost 4, with 9 bases in between. The CDR3 DNA is TGTGCCAGCAGCCCCCCGGTTTACGAGCAGTACTTC. Its protein is CASSPPVYEQYF.

As concerns this clone: The sample contains more than one DNA sequence encoding this CDR3. The rearrangement links TRBV5-1 to TRBJ2-1; the match to TRBD1 covers 8 bases. CDR1 and CDR2 (germline): SGHRS, YFSETQ. J was trimmed by 6 bases and V by 2 bases; bases with no gene match: 4. The CDR3 has 14 amino acids. The chain's CDR3 is CASSLGTGGNEQFF. CDR3 in DNA: TGCGCCAGCAGCTTAGGTACAGGGGGCAATGAGCAGTTCTTC.

The genes are TRBV9 and TRBJ2-5; 9 bases map to TRBD2. Germline V gene sequence: CDR1 SGDLS, CDR2 YYNGEE. J lost 5 bases, V lost 4 bases, and 6 bases had no gene match. The CDR3 runs to 14 residues. The CDR3: CASSLRLAEETQYF. The CDR3 DNA follows: TGTGCCAGCAGCTTACGACTAGCGGAGGAGACCCAGTACTTC.

About this clone: This same CDR3 is encoded by further DNA sequences in the sample. The chain uses TRBV29-1 and TRBJ2-7, with a tentative D call TRBD2 (7 bases). The CDR3 consists of 13 residues. Trimming shortened V by 6 bases and J by 4 bases, and 16 bases separated the two germline ends. Germline V lookup: CDR1 SQVTM, CDR2 ANQGSEA. As DNA, the CDR3 is TGCAGCGTGGGGGGCGGGAGCGGTTACGAGCAGTACTTC. This encodes CSVGGGSGYEQYF.

The V call is TRBV5-4, the J call TRBJ2-7; 8 nucleotides match TRBD1. Germline assignment: CDR1 SGHNT and CDR2 YYREEE (reference sequence). The CDR3 loop spans 14 amino acids. V shed 2 bases and J 7 bases; nucleotides not matched to a gene: 8. CDR3 DNA sequence: TGTGCCAGCAGCTTAAGGGACAGGACGGGGGAGCAGTACTTC. It specifies CASSLRDRTGEQYF.

The chain combines TRBV30 with TRBJ2-3; no firm D call. Germline lookup yields CDR1 GTSNPN and CDR2 SVGIG (reference sequence). The V end was cut by 0 bases, the J end by 7 bases, with 17 bases between. The CDR3 has 15 amino acids. The CDR3 bases are TGTGCCTGGAGTGTACCGGTCAGCACCTTTAATACGCAGTATTTT. It encodes CAWSVPVSTFNTQYF.

The rearrangement uses TRBV28 and TRBJ1-3; D possibly corresponds to TRBD1 (5 bases). Per germline, CDR1 MDHEN and CDR2 SYDVKM. V was pared by 3 bases and J by 3 bases, with 15 bases between. This CDR3 is built from 16 residues. CDR3 in amino acids: CASSFRGAQDGNTIYF. CDR3 coding DNA: TGTGCCAGCAGTTTTCGAGGTGCACAGGATGGAAACACCATATATTTT.

The V and J genes are TRBV5-6 and TRBJ2-5; 8 bases line up with TRBD1. Germline V CDR1 and CDR2: SGHDT, YYEEEE. The CDR3 covers 16 residues. The V and J ends lost 2 bases and 4 bases, in that order; junction bases with no gene match: 10. This CDR3 reads CASSLAGGNRPETQYF. The CDR3 DNA is TGTGCCAGCAGCTTAGCAGGGGGCAACCGGCCAGAGACCCAGTACTTC.